This T cell receptor (beta chain) was sequenced in a study of blood T cell repertoires in COVID-19. The wider study: Both acute and convalescent COVID-19 samples were obtained from the United States, Italy and Spain. Sample material is recorded as cDNA or gDNA derived from T cells, B-cell-depleted T cells, or PBMCs.

The CDR3 contains 14 residues. Germline V gene sequence: CDR1 SGHAT, CDR2 FQNNGV. Trimming at V came to 4 bases and at J to 3 bases, leaving 5 bases not matched to a gene. Per the original data handling: Amplification with reference gene primers provided the estimates of nucleated cell counts. Sequencing was performed with immunoSEQ multiplex PCR; in TCRdb, only in-frame clones are kept and a portion is missing. V and J calls and clone size follow that table, whereas D and trimming were derived from the DNA. Of 100,000 to 150,000 clones in the sample, almost 90% were seen once. Enrollment of patients from Seattle took place during active infection, with longitudinal follow-up.

The chain links TRBV11-2 to TRBJ2-7, with TRBD1 identical over 8 bases. Sequencing was performed on peripheral blood. The sequence was obtained from a woman aged 55-69 years with COVID-19, enrolled during active disease. In DNA form, the CDR3 reads TGTGCCAGCAGCTACCGGGACAGGATCTACGAGCAGTACTTC. It encodes CASSYRDRIYEQYF.